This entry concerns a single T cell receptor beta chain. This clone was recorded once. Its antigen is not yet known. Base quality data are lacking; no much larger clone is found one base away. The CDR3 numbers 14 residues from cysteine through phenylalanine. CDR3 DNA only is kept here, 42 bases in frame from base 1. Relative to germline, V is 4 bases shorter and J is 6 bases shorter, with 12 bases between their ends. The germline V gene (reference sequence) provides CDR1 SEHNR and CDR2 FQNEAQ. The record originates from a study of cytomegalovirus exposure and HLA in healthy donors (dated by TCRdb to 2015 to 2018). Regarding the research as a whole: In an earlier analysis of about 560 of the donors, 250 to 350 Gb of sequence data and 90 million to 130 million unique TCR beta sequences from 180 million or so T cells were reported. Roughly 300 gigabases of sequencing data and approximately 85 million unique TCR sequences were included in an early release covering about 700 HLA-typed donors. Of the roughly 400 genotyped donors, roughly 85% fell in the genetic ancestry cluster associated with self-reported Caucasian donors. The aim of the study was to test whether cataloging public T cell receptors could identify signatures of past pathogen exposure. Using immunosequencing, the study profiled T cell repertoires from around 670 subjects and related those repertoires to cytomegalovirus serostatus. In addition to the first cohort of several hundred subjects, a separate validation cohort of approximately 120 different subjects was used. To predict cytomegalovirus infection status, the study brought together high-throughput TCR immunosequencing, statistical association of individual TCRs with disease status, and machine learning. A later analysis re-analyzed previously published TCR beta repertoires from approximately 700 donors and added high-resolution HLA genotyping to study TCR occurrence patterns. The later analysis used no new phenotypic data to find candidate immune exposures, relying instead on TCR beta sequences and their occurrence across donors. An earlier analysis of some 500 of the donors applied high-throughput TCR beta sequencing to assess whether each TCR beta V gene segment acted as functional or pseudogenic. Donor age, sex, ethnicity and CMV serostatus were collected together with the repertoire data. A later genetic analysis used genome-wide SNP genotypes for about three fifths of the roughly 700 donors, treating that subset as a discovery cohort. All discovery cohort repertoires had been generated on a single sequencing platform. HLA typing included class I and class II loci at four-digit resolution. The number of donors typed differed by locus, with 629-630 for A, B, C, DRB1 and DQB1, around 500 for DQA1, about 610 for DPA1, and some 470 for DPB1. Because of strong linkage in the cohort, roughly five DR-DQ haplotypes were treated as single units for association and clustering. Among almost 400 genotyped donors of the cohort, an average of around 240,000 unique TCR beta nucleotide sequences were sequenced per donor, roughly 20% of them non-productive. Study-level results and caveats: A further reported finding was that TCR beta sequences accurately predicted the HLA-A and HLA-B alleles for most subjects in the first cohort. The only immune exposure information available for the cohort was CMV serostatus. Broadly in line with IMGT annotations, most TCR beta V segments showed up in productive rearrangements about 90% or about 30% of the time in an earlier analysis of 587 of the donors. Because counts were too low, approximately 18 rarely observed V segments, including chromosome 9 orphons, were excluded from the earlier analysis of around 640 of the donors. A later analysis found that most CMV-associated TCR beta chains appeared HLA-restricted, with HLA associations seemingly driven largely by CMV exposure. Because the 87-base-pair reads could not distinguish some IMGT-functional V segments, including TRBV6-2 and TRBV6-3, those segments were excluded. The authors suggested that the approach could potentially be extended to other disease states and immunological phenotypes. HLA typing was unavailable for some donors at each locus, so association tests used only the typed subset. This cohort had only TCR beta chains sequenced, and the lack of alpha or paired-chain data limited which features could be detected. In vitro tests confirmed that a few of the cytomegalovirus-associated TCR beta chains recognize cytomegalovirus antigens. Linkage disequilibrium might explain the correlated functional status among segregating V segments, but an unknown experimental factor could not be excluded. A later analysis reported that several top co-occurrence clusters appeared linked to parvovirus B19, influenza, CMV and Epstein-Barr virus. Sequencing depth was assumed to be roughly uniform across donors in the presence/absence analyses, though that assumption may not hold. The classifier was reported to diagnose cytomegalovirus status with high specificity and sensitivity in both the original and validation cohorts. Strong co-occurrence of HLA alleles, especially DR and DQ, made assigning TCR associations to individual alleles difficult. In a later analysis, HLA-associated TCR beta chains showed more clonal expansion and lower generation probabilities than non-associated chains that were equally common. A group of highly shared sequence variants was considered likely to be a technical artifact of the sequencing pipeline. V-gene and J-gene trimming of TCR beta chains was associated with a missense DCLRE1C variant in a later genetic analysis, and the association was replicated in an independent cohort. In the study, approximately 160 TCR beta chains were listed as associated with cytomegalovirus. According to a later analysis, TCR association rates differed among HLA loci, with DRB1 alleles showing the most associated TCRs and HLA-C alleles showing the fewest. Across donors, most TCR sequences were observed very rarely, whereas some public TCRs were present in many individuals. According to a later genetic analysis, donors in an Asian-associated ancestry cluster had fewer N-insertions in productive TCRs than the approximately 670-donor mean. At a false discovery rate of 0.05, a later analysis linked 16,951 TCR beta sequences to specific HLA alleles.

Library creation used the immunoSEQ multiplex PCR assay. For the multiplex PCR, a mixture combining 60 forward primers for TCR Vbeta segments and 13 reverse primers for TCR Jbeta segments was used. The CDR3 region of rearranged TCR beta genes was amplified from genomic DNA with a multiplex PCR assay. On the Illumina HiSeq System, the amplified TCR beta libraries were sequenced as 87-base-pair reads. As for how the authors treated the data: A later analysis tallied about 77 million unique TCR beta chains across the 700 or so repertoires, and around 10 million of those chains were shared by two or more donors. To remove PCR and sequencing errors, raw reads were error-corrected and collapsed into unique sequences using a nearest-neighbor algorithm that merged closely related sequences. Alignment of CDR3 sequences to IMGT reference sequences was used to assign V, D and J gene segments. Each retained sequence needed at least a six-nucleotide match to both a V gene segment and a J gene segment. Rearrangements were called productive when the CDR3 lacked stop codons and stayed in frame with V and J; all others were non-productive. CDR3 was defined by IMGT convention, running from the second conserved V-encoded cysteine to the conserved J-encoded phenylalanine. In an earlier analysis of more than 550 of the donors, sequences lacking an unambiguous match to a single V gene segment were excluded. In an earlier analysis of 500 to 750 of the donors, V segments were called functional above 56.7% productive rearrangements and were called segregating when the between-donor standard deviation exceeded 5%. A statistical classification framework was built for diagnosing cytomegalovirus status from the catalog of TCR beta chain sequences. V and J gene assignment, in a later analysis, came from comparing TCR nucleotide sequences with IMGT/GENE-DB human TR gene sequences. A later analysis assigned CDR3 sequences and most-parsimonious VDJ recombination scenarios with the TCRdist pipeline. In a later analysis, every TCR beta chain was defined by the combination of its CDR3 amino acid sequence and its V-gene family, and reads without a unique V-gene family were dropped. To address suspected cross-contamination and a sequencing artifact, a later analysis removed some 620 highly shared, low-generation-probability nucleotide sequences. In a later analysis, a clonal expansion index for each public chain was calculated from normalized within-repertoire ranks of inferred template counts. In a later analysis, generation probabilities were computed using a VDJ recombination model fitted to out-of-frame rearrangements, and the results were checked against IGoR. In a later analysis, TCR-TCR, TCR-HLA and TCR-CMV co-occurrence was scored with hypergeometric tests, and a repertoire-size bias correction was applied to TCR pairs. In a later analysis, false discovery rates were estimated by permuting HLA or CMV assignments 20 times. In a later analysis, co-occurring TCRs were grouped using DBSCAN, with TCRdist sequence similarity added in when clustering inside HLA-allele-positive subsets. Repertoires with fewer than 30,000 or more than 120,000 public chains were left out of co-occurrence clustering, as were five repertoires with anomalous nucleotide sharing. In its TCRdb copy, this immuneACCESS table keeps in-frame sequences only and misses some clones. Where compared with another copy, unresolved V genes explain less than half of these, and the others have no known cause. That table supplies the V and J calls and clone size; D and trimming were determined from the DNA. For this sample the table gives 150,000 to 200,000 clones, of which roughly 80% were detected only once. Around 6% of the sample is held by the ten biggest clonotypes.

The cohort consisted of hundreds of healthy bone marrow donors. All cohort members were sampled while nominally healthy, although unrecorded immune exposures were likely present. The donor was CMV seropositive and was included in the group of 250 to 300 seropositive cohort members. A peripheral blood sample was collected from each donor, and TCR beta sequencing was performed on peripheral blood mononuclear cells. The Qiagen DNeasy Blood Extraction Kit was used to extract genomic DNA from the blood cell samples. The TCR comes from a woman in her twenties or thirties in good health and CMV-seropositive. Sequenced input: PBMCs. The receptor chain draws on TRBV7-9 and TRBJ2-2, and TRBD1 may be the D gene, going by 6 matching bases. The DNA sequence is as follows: TGTGCCAGCAGCTACAGGGAGATATCCGGGGAGCTGTTTTTT. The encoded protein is CASSYREISGELFF. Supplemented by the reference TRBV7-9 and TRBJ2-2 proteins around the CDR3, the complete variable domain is DTGVSQNPRHKITKRGQNVTFRCDPISEHNRLYWYRQTLGQGPEFLTYFQNEAQLEKSRLLSDRFSAERPKGSFSTLEIQRTEQGDSAMYLCASSYREISGELFFGEGSRLTVL.